What follows are 5 T cell receptor beta chains derived from one specimen sequenced in a study of molecular identifiers for immune sequencing clone quantification. TCRdb re-analysed the PCR reads in MiXCR, keeping a single row per CDR3 protein. The table includes about 510,000 distinct CDR3 sequences, roughly 24% detected once. The sequenced material came from naive CD8+ T cells from blood, with Jurkat cell RNA spiked in. Indicated subset: FACS-sorted CD8+CD4-CCR7+CD45RA+ naive T cells. The source is a human donor in good health. Some libraries in this study had Jurkat cell RNA spiked in.

The table lists this clonotype with a few counts. The DNA for the CDR3 is TGTGCCAGCAGCCAAGAGACAGGGTTTCCCTACGAGCAGTACTTC. This gives the protein CASSQETGFPYEQYF. This rearrangement joins TRBV14 to TRBJ2-7, with 7 bases identical to TRBD1. Germline CDR1 SGHDN, CDR2 FVKESK. Losses at the gene ends were 0 bases for V and 2 bases for J; bases not matched to a gene: 4. The CDR3 loop spans 15 amino acids.

This chain uses TRBV12-3 or TRBV12-4 with TRBJ2-5; maybe TRBD2 (5 bases). This CDR3 comprises 14 residues. With 11 bases removed from V and 4 bases from J, the gap between germline ends came to 20 bases. CDR3 protein: CACKPEVPGETQYF. The CDR3 bases are TGTGCCTGTAAACCGGAGGTCCCGGGAGAGACCCAGTACTTC.

This clonotype was seen more than once but under ten times. The CDR3 does not close with the conserved phenylalanine or tryptophan, likely indicating a read error. The chain joins TRBV4-1 to TRBJ2-5, with 12 bases aligning to TRBD2. There are 15 residues in the CDR3. V lost 3 bases, J lost 5 bases, and 4 bases stayed unmatched. The germline gives CDR1 MGHRA, CDR2 YSYEKL. CDR3 sequence: CASSQSSGGGETQYL. The CDR3 coding sequence is TGCGCCAGCAGCCAGTCTAGCGGGGGGGGTGAGACCCAGTACCTC.

This clonotype showed up many times. This rearrangement joins TRBV7-9 to TRBJ2-3; TRBD2 agrees at 7 bases. The CDR3 is 17 amino acids. Germline V lookup: CDR1 SEHNR, CDR2 FQNEAQ (reference sequence). The ends lost 1 base at V and 4 bases at J; junction bases unmatched: 11. The CDR3, as DNA: TGTGCCAGCAGCTTAGATCGGGGGAGGGCCCGGGCAGATACGCAGTATTTT. It codes for CASSLDRGRARADTQYF. Looking up the rest from reference TRBV7-9 and TRBJ2-3 gives the full variable domain: DTGVSQNPRHKITKRGQNVTFRCDPISEHNRLYWYRQTLGQGPEFLTYFQNEAQLEKSRLLSDRFSAERPKGSFSTLEIQRTEQGDSAMYLCASSLDRGRARADTQYFGPGTRLTVL.

This clonotype occurred a few times. This chain connects TRBV4-3 to TRBJ2-1, with 7 bases fitting TRBD2. Trimming removed 0 bases from V and 4 bases from J; junction bases left unmatched: 3. CDR1 LGHNA and CDR2 YSLEER come from the germline V gene. The CDR3 totals 15 residues. The CDR3 reads CASSQDPLAYNEQFF. The CDR3 DNA reads as TGCGCCAGCAGCCAAGATCCACTAGCGTACAATGAGCAGTTCTTC.